The 2 T cell receptor beta chains reported below all come from one sample, sequenced in a study of blood T cells in healthy people across ages. Primers used in a second PCR of roughly 6 to 11 cycles were a sample-barcoded 5' primer and a J-beta primer mix. TCRdb recomputed calls from the 5' RACE reads with MiXCR, one row per CDR3 protein. This table has roughly 800,000 distinct CDR3 sequences, roughly 64% appearing once. The sample taken for sequencing was blood. The receptors here all came from a man younger than 45 in good health.

V usage is TRBV29-1 and J usage is TRBJ1-3; D call uncertain. The germline CDR1 and CDR2 sequences are SQVTM and ANQGSEA. This CDR3 has 13 amino acids. V lost 6 bases to trimming and J lost 0 bases, with 9 bases between them. The CDR3: CSVPGDSGNTIYF. CDR3 nucleotides: TGCAGCGTCCCTGGGGACTCTGGAAACACCATATATTTT.

This chain joins TRBV20-1 and TRBJ2-5; no firm D call. CDR1 is DFQATT and CDR2 is SNEGSKA in the germline V gene (reference sequence). V was trimmed by 6 bases and J by 7 bases, leaving 21 bases between them. This CDR3 contains 14 residues. Written as DNA, the CDR3 is TGCAGTGCCACCCTCGTTGAGGCTGTGGGGACCCAGTACTTC. Encoded protein: CSATLVEAVGTQYF.